This TCR beta chain was documented in a study of shared clonotypes between healthy human individuals. Germline CDR1 is SGHRS and CDR2 is YFSETQ. With 7 bases removed from V and 11 bases from J, the gap between germline ends came to 23 bases. The CDR3 loop spans 14 amino acids. Generated by immunoSEQ multiplex PCR, the TCRdb table keeps only in-frame clones and is missing some. The sample includes about a million clones, approximately 75% of them seen just once. This receptor was obtained from a man between 18 and 35 years old in good health. Some clones in this sample may be carry-over from other donors' samples. The rearrangement joins TRBV5-1 to TRBJ2-3; D is perhaps TRBD1 or TRBD2 (5 bases each). Sequenced sample: memory CD4+ T cells from PBMCs. The subset denotes: CD45RA-negative fraction. CDR3 sequence (DNA): TGCGCCAGCGGCATCCGGGACCTCACAACTCGGCAGTATTTT. Translating gives CASGIRDLTTRQYF.